This T cell receptor (beta chain) was sequenced during a study of shared clonotypes between healthy human individuals. Study context: Researchers assigned three CD4 naive, three CD4 memory, two CD8 naive and one CD8 memory plate to each donor.

Trimming shortened V by 6 bases and J by 11 bases, and 22 bases separated the two germline ends. The CDR3 covers 14 residues. Germline assignment: CDR1 WNHNN and CDR2 SYGVQD (reference sequence). Negatively enriched CD4+ T cells were divided by CD45RA into naive and memory. TCRdb's table, derived via immunoSEQ multiplex PCR, lists solely in-frame clones and lacks some. The table lists 2,100,000 or so clones, 95% of them singletons. The TCR comes from a young man in good health. The chain couples TRBV10-1 to TRBJ1-1; no clear D. Sequencing input: naive CD4+ T cells sorted from blood. The subset is: CD45RA+ positively selected. The chain's CDR3 is CASRTAMDSLWAFF. CDR3 coding DNA: TGCGCCAGCAGGACCGCCATGGACTCCCTGTGGGCTTTCTTT.